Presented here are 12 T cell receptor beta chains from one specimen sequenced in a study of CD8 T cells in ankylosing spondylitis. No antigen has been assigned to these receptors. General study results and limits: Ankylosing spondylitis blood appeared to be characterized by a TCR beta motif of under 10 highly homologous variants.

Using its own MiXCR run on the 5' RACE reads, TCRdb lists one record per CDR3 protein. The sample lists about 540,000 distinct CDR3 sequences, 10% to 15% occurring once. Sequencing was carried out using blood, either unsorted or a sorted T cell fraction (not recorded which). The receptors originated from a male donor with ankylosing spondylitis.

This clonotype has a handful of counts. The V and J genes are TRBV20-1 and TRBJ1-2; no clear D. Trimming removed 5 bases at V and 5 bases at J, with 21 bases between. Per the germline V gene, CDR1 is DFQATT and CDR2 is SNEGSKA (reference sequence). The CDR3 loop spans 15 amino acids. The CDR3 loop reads CSAEAGLTGPYGYTF. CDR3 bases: TGCAGTGCTGAGGCAGGCCTAACTGGGCCTTATGGCTACACCTTC.

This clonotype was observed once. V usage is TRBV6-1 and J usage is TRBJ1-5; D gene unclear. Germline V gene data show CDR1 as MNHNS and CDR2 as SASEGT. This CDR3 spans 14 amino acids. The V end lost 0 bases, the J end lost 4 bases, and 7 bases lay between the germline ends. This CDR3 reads CASSEAGLNQPQHF. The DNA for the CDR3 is TGTGCCAGCAGTGAAGCAGGATTGAATCAGCCCCAGCATTTT.

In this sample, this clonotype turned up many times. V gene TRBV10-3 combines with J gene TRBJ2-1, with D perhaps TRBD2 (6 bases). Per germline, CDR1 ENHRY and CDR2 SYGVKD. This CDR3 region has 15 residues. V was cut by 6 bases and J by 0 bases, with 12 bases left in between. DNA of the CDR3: TGTGCCATCAGCCTATTGGAGGGCTCCTACAATGAGCAGTTCTTC. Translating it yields CAISLLEGSYNEQFF.

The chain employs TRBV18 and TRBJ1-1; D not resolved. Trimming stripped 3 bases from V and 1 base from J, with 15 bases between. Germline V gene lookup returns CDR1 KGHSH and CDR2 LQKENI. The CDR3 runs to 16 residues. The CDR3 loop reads CASSPSVGSANTEAFF. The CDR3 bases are TGTGCCAGCTCACCCTCGGTCGGGTCAGCGAACACTGAAGCTTTCTTT.

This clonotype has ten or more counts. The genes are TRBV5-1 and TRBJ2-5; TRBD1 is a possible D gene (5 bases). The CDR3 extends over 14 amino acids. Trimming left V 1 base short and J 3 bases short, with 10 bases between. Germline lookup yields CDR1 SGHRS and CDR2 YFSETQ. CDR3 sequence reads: CASSLRATEETQYF. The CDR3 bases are TGCGCCAGCAGCTTGAGAGCGACAGAAGAGACCCAGTACTTC.

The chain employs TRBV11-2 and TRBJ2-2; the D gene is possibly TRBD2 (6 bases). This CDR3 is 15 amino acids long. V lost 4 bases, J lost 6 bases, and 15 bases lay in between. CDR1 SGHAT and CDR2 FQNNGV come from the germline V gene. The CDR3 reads CASSSGLFGPGELFF. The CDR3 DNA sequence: TGTGCCAGCAGCTCGGGACTTTTCGGCCCCGGGGAGCTGTTTTTT.

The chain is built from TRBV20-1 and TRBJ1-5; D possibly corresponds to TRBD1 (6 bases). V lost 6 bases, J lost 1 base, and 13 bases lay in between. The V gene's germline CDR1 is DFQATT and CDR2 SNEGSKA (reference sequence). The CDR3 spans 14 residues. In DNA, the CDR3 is TGCAGTGCGGATAGGACAGCCAGCAATCAGCCCCAGCATTTT. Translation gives CSADRTASNQPQHF.

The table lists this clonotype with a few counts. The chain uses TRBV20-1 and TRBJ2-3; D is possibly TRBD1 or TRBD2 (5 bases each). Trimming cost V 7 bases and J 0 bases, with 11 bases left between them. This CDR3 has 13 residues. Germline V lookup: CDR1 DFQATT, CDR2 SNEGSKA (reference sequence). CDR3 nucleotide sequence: TGCAGTGTCGGGACCCCGAGCACAGATACGCAGTATTTT. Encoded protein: CSVGTPSTDTQYF.

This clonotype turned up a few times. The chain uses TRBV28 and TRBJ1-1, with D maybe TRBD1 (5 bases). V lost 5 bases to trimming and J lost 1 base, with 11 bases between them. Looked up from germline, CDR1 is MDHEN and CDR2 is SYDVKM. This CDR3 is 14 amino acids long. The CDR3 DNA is TGTGCCAGCAGTACTCGACAGAAGAACACTGAAGCTTTCTTT. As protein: CASSTRQKNTEAFF.

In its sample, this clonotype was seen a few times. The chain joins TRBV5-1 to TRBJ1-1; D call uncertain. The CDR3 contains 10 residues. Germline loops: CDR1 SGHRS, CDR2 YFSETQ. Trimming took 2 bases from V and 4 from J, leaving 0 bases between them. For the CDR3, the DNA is TGCGCCAGCAGCTTCACTGAAGCTTTCTTT. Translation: CASSFTEAFF.

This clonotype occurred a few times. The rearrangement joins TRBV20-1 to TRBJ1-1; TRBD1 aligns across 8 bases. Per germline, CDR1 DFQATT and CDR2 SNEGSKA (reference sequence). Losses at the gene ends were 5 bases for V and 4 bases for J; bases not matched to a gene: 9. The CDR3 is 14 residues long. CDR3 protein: CSASRTGWSTEAFF. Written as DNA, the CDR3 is TGCAGTGCTTCTCGGACAGGGTGGAGCACTGAAGCTTTCTTT.

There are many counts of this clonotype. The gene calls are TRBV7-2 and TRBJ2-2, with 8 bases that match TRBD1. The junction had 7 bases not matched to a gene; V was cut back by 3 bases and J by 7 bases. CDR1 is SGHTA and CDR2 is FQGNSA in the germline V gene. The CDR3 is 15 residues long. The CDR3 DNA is TGTGCCAGCAGCTTGAGACAGGGGAGTATCGGGGAGCTGTTTTTT. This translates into CASSLRQGSIGELFF.